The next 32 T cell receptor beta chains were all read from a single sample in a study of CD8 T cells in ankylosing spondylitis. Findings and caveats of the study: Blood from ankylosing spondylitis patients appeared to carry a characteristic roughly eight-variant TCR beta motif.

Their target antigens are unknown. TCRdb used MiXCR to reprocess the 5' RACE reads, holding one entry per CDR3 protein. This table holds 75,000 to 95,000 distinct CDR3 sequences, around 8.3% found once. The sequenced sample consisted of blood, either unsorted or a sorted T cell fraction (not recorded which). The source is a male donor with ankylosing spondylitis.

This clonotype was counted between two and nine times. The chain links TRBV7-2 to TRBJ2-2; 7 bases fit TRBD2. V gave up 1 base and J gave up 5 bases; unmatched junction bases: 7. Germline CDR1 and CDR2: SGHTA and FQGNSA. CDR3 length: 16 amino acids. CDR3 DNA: TGTGCCAGCAGCTTAGTGTATCTAGCGGAGACCGGGGAGCTGTTTTTT. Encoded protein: CASSLVYLAETGELFF.

The CDR3 protein is CASSPQPLAKNIQYF. For the CDR3, the DNA is TGTGCCAGCAGCCCCCAACCATTAGCCAAAAACATTCAGTACTTC. The J gene is TRBJ2-4, the V gene TRBV11-2; D call uncertain. Germline-derived CDR1 and CDR2 are SGHAT and FQNNGV. The CDR3 sequence is 15 residues long. V was trimmed by 5 bases and J by 0 bases, leaving 11 bases between them.

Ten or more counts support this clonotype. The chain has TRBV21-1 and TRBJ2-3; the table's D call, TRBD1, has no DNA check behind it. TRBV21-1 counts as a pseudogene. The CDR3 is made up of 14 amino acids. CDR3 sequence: CASSPRTSTDTQYF. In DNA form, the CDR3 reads TGTGCCAGCAGCCCAAGGACAAGCACAGATACGCAGTATTTT.

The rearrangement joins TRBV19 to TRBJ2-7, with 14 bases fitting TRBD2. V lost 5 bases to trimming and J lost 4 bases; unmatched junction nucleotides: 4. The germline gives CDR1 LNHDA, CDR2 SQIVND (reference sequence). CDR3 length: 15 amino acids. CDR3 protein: CASSWGLAGVYEQYF. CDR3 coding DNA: TGTGCCAGTAGTTGGGGACTAGCGGGAGTTTACGAGCAGTACTTC.

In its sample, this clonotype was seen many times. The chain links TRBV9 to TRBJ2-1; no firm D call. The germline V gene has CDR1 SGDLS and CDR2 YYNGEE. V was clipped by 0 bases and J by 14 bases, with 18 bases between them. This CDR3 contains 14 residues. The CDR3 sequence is CASSVEQSGPMKFF. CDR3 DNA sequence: TGTGCCAGCAGCGTAGAACAGAGTGGGCCGATGAAGTTCTTC.

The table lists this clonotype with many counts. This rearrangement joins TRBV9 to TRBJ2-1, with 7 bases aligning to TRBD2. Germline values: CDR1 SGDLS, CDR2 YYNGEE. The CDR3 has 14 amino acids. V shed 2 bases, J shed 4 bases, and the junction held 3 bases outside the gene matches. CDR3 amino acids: CASSVASGYNEQFF. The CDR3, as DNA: TGTGCCAGCAGCGTTGCTAGCGGATACAATGAGCAGTTCTTC.

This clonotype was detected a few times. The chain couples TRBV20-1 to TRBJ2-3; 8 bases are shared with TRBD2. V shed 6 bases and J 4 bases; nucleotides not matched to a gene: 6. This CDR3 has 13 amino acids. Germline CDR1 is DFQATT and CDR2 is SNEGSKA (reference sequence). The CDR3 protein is CSAFSGAADTQYF. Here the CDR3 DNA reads TGCAGTGCCTTTAGCGGGGCGGCAGATACGCAGTATTTT.

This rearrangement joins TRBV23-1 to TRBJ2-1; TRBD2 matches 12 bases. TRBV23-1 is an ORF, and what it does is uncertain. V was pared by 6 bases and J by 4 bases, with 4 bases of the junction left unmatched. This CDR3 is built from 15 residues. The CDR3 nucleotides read TGCGCCAGCAGAAAGACTAGCGGGAGATACAATGAGCAGTTCTTC. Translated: CASRKTSGRYNEQFF.

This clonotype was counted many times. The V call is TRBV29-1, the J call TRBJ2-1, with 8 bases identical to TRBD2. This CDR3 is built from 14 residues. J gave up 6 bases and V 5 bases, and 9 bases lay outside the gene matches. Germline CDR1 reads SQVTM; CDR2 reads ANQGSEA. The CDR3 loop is CSVPVLAGPNEQFF. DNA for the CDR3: TGCAGCGTTCCGGTTCTAGCGGGTCCCAATGAGCAGTTCTTC.

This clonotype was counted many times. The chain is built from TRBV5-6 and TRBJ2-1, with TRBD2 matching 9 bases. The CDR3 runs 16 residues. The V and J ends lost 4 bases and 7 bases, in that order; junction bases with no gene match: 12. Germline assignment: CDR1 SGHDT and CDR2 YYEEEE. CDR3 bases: TGTGCCAGCAGCCCCGAAGGTAGCGGGAGTTTGAATGAGCAGTTCTTC. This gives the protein CASSPEGSGSLNEQFF.

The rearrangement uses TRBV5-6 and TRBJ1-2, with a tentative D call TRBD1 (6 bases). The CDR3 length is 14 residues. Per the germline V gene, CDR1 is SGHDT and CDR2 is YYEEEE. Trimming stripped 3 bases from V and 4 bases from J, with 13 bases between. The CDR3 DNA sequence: TGTGCCAGCAGCTCGGGGGGCGCTGCCTATGGCTACACCTTC. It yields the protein CASSSGGAAYGYTF.

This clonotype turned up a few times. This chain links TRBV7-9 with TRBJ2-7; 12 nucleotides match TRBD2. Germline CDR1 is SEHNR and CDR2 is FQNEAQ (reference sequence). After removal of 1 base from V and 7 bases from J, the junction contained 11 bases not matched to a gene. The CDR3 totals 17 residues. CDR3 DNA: TGTGCCAGCAGCTTAGGGACTAGACTAGCGGGAGTTGAGGAGCAGTACTTC. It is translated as CASSLGTRLAGVEEQYF.

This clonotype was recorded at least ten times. The CDR3 region is CASSSRTALDYEQYF. CDR3 DNA: TGTGCCAGCAGCTCGAGAACAGCCCTCGACTACGAGCAGTACTTC. The J gene is TRBJ2-7, the V gene TRBV7-9; D gene ambiguous. The CDR3 consists of 15 residues. V was clipped by 4 bases and J by 3 bases, with 16 bases between them. The V gene's germline CDR1 is SEHNR and CDR2 FQNEAQ (reference sequence).

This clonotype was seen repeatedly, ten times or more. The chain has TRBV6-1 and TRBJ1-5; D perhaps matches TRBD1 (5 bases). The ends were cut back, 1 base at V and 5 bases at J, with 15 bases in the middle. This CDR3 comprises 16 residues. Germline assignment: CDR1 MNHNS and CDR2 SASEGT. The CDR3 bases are TGTGCCAGCAGTGAAGTGCGCAGGGAGGTCCATCAGCCCCAGCATTTT. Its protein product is CASSEVRREVHQPQHF.

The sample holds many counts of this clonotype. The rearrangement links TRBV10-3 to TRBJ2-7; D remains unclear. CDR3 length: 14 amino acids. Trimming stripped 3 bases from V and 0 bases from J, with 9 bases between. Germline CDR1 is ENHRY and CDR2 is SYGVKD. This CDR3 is CAISDGTASYEQYF. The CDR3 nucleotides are TGTGCCATCAGTGATGGCACCGCCTCCTACGAGCAGTACTTC.

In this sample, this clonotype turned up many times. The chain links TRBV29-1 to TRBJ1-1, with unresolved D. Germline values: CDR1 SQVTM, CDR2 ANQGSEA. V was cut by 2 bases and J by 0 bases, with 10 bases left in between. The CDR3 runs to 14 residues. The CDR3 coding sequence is TGCAGCGTTGAACTTACAGCGATGAACACTGAAGCTTTCTTT. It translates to CSVELTAMNTEAFF. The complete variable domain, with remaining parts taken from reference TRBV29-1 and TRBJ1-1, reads SAVISQKPSRDICQRGTSLTIQCQVDSQVTMMFWYRQQPGQSLTLIATANQGSEATYESGFVIDKFPISRPNLTFSTLTVSNMSPEDSSIYLCSVELTAMNTEAFFGQGTRLTVV.

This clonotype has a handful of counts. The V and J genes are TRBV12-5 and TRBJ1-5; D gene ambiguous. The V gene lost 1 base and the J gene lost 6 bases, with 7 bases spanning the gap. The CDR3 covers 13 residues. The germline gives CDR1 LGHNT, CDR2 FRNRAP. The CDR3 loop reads CASGLGQPQPQHF. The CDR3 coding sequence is TGTGCTAGTGGTTTGGGTCAACCTCAGCCCCAGCATTTT.

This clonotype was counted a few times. Here the CDR3 DNA reads TGTGCCAGCGGGCAGGGGGACACTGAAGCTTTCTTT. Its translation is CASGQGDTEAFF. The V and J genes are TRBV7-9 and TRBJ1-1; 7 bases line up with TRBD1. V dropped 8 bases and J dropped 3; count of bases not matched to a gene: 3. Germline lookup yields CDR1 SEHNR and CDR2 FQNEAQ (reference sequence). The CDR3 has 12 residues.

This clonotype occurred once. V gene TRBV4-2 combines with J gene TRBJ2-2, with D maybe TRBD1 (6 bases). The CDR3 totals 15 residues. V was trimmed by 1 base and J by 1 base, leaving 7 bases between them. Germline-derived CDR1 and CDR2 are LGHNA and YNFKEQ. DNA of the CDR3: TGTGCCAGCAGCCAAGCGACAGGGAACACCGGGGAGCTGTTTTTT. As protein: CASSQATGNTGELFF.

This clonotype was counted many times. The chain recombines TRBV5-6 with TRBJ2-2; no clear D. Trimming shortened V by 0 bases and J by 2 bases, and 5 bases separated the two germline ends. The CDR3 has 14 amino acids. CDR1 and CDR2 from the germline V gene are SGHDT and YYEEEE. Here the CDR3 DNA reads TGTGCCAGCAGCTTGGGGCCTAACACCGGGGAGCTGTTTTTT. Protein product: CASSLGPNTGELFF.

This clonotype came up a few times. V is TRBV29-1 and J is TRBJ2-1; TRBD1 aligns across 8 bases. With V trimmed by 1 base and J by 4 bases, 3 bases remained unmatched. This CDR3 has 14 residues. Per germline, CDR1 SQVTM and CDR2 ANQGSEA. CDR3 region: CSVEGRGLYNEQFF. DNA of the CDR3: TGCAGCGTTGAAGGCAGGGGGCTGTACAATGAGCAGTTCTTC.

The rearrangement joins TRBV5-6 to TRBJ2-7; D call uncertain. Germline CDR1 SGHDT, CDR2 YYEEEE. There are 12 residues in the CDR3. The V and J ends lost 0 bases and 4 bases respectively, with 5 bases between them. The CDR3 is CASSLDRYEQYV. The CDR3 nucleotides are TGTGCCAGCAGCTTGGACAGATACGAGCAGTACGTC.

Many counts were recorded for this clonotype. This CDR3 is CASSPEGRSYEQYF. CDR3 DNA: TGTGCCAGCAGCCCAGAGGGACGGTCCTACGAGCAGTACTTC. The chain is built from TRBV4-2 and TRBJ2-7, with D perhaps assigned TRBD1 or TRBD2 (5 bases each). The CDR3 is 14 residues long. The V gene lost 4 bases and the J gene lost 1 base, with 11 bases spanning the gap. Germline lookup yields CDR1 LGHNA and CDR2 YNFKEQ.

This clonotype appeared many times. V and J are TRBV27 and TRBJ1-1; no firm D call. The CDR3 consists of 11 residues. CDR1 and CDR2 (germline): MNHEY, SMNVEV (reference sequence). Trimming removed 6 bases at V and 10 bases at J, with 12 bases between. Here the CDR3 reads CASRGQVGAFF. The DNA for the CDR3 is TGTGCCAGCAGAGGTCAGGTGGGAGCTTTCTTT.

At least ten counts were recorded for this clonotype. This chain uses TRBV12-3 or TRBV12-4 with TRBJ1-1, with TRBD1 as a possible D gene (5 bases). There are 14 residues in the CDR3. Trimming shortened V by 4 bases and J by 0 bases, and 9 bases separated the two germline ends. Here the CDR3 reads CASSSPGLNTEAFF. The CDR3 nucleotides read TGTGCCAGCAGTTCCCCGGGACTGAACACTGAAGCTTTCTTT.

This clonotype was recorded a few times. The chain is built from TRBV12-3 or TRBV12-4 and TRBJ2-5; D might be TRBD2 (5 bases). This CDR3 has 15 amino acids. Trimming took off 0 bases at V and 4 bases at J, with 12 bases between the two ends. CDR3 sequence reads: CASSLAPEGSETQYF. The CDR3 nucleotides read TGTGCCAGCAGTTTAGCACCTGAGGGATCAGAGACCCAGTACTTC.

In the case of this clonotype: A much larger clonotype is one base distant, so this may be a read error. CDR3 sequence reads: CSAKGWTSGYNEHFF. In DNA form, the CDR3 reads TGCAGCGCGAAGGGGTGGACTAGCGGTTACAATGAGCACTTCTTC. V usage is TRBV29-1 and J usage is TRBJ2-1; the match to TRBD2 covers 10 bases. The CDR3 contains 15 residues. Germline-derived CDR1 and CDR2 are SQVTM and ANQGSEA.

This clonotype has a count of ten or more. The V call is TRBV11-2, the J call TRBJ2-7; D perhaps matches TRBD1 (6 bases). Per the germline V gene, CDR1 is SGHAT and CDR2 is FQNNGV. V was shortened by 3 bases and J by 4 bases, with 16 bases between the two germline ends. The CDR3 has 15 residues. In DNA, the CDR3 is TGTGCCAGCAGCTTCCAGGCAGGGGATCGGTACGAGCAGTACTTC. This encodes CASSFQAGDRYEQYF.

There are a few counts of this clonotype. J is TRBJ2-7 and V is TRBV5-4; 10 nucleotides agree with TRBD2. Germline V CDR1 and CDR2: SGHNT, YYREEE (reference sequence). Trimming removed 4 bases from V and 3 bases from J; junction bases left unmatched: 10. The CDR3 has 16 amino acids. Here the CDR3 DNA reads TGTGCCAGCAGCCGGGGGCTGTTAGCGGGAGGCTACGAGCAGTACTTC. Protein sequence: CASSRGLLAGGYEQYF.

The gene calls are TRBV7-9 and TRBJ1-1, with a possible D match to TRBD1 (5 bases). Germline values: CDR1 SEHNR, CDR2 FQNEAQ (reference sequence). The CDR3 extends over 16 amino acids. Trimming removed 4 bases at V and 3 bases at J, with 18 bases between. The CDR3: CASSSGDLPVDTEAFF. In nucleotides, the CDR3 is TGTGCCAGCAGCTCCGGGGACCTCCCGGTGGACACTGAAGCTTTCTTT. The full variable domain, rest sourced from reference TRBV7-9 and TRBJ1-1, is DTGVSQNPRHKITKRGQNVTFRCDPISEHNRLYWYRQTLGQGPEFLTYFQNEAQLEKSRLLSDRFSAERPKGSFSTLEIQRTEQGDSAMYLCASSSGDLPVDTEAFFGQGTRLTVV.

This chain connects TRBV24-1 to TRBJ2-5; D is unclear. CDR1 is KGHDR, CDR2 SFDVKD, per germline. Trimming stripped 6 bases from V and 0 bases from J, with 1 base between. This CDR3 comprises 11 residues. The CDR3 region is CATSNQETQYF. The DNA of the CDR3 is TGTGCCACCAGTAACCAAGAGACCCAGTACTTC.

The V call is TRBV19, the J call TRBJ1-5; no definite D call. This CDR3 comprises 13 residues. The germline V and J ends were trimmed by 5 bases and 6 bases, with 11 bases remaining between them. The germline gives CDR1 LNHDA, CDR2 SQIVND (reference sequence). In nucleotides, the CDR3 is TGTGCCAGTAGTGTCACCATACTTCAGCCCCAGCATTTT. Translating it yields CASSVTILQPQHF.